This T cell receptor beta chain was documented in a study of OX40 agonist ivuxolimab in advanced cancers. Study results and limitations: Clonal expansion was seen in CD4+ and CD8+ blood T cells by week 6 at 0.1 to 3.0 mg/kg. Clonal expansion was among the lowest in partial responders at 0.1-3.0 mg/kg, especially CD8+.

The method was immunoSEQ multiplex PCR; TCRdb's version includes in-frame clones alone and lacks a portion of them. The sample contains roughly 25,000 clones, approximately 77% of which appear only once. The CDR3 spans 16 residues. Germline V CDR1 and CDR2: SGHTA, FQGNSA. With V trimmed by 5 bases and J by 7 bases, 11 bases remained unmatched. A few counts support this clone. Its antigen is undetermined. V is TRBV7-2 and J is TRBJ2-1; 10 bases map to TRBD2. The source of this sequence is an adult with an advanced solid tumor such as melanoma, head and neck, liver or kidney cancer. The material sequenced was CD4+ or CD8+ T cells sorted from blood, taken in a trial of the OX40 agonist ivuxolimab. Here the CDR3 DNA reads TGTGCCAGCAGCCCTCCCCGACTAGCGGGTAAGAATGAGCAGTTCTTC. Translation gives CASSPPRLAGKNEQFF.